These 21 T cell receptor beta chains share one sample of origin, sequenced in a study of a mutant IDH1 vaccine in newly diagnosed glioma. Indicated time point: baseline, week 1 (first vaccination visit). Treatment defined: pre-vaccination baseline after standard-of-care therapy. Assay used: immunoSEQ multiplex PCR; TCRdb lists only in-frame clones, some missing. The data hold tens of thousands of clones, with about four fifths observed a single time. The input for sequencing was PBMCs, taken from a glioma patient treated with radiotherapy, temozolomide or both. These receptors came from a woman between 45 and 60 years old with glioma.

The rearrangement uses TRBV7-6 and TRBJ1-1, with D possibly TRBD1 on 6 matching bases. Germline values: CDR1 SGHVS, CDR2 FNYEAQ. The V end lost 5 bases, the J end lost 2 bases, and 12 bases lay between the germline ends. The CDR3 has 14 amino acids. The DNA of the CDR3 is TGTGCCAGCAGCCCCCGGGGGACAAACACTGAAGCTTTCTTT. This encodes CASSPRGTNTEAFF.

The chain couples TRBV5-4 to TRBJ1-4; 8 bases are a match to TRBD1. CDR1 and CDR2 from the germline V gene are SGHNT and YYREEE (reference sequence). Trimming removed 0 bases from V and 4 bases from J; junction bases left unmatched: 5. This CDR3 comprises 16 residues. The CDR3: CASSLAGQGGNEKLFF. CDR3 nucleotides: TGTGCCAGCAGCTTGGCAGGACAGGGTGGTAATGAAAAACTGTTTTTT.

This rearrangement joins TRBV6-5 to TRBJ2-7, with D tentatively TRBD2 (6 bases). Germline V gives CDR1 MNHEY, CDR2 SVGAGI. V lost 3 bases and J lost 0, with 12 bases in between. This CDR3 spans 15 amino acids. This CDR3 reads CASSYGGASSYEQYF. The DNA for the CDR3 is TGTGCCAGCAGTTATGGCGGGGCTAGCTCCTACGAGCAGTACTTC.

The chain links TRBV27 to TRBJ1-2; no clear D. In germline, CDR1 is MNHEY, CDR2 SMNVEV (reference sequence). Trimming shortened V by 3 bases and J by 4 bases, and 21 bases separated the two germline ends. The CDR3 covers 17 residues. The DNA for the CDR3 is TGTGCCAGCAGTTTCGTCTCGCCGGTAGACGGCCCCTATGGCTACACCTTC. It encodes CASSFVSPVDGPYGYTF.

A few counts support this clone. V and J are TRBV30 and TRBJ1-1; D may be TRBD1 (5 bases). The CDR3 spans 14 residues. The germline CDR1 and CDR2 sequences are GTSNPN and SVGIG (reference sequence). Trimming removed 0 bases from V and 3 bases from J, with 11 bases in between. The CDR3, as DNA: TGTGCCTGGAGTGTAGGGCAGGGATACACTGAAGCTTTCTTT. Its protein is CAWSVGQGYTEAFF. The full variable domain, with the rest looked up from reference TRBV30 and TRBJ1-1, is SQTIHQWPATLVQPVGSPLSLECTVEGTSNPNLYWYRQAAGRGLQLLFYSVGIGQISSEVPQNLSASRPQDRQFILSSKKLLLSDSGFYLCAWSVGQGYTEAFFGQGTRLTVV.

J is TRBJ2-5 and V is TRBV5-6; 7 nucleotides match TRBD1. Germline loops: CDR1 SGHDT, CDR2 YYEEEE. J gave up 4 bases and V 4 bases, and 10 bases lay outside the gene matches. The CDR3 contains 15 residues. The CDR3 loop reads CASSVLQGSRETQYF. CDR3 DNA sequence: TGTGCCAGCAGCGTCCTACAGGGGAGTAGAGAGACCCAGTACTTC.

This chain connects TRBV11-2 to TRBJ1-1; D gene uncertain. Trimming removed 10 bases at V and 1 base at J, with 22 bases between. From germline, CDR1 is SGHAT and CDR2 FQNNGV. This CDR3 spans 16 amino acids. Written as DNA, the CDR3 is TGTGCCAACCCTTACCTTCAGACTCTAGGGAACACTGAAGCTTTCTTT. Its protein is CANPYLQTLGNTEAFF.

The chain is built from TRBV19 and TRBJ1-2, with a possible D match to TRBD1 (6 bases). Germline values: CDR1 LNHDA, CDR2 SQIVND (reference sequence). Trimming removed 8 bases at V and 9 bases at J, with 19 bases between. The CDR3 length is 13 residues. The CDR3 region is CASFRDTPWSYTF. CDR3 nucleotides: TGTGCCAGTTTCCGGGACACCCCATGGAGCTACACCTTC.

A few counts support this clone. The chain carries TRBV29-1 and TRBJ1-5; perhaps TRBD1 as D (5 bases). Germline values: CDR1 SQVTM, CDR2 ANQGSEA. The ends were cut back, 7 bases at V and 6 bases at J, with 16 bases in the middle. CDR3 size: 13 residues. Here the CDR3 DNA reads TGCAGCGCCCAACAGGAGAACGGTCAGCCCCAGCATTTT. This codes for CSAQQENGQPQHF.

The rearrangement links TRBV11-2 to TRBJ2-7, with TRBD1 matching 8 bases. J was trimmed by 3 bases and V by 3 bases; bases with no gene match: 4. Germline values: CDR1 SGHAT, CDR2 FQNNGV. This CDR3 region has 14 residues. The chain's CDR3 is CASSLIDRGYEQYF. The CDR3 DNA follows: TGTGCCAGCAGCTTGATAGACAGGGGCTACGAGCAGTACTTC.

The chain couples TRBV5-4 to TRBJ1-2; 9 bases match TRBD1. This CDR3 has 14 amino acids. The trim removed 3 bases at V and 8 bases at J, leaving 8 bases unmatched. The germline gives CDR1 SGHNT, CDR2 YYREEE (reference sequence). The CDR3 bases are TGTGCCAGCAGCTCCCGGGACAGGGTGGGCGGCTACACCTTC. This gives the protein CASSSRDRVGGYTF.

The chain combines TRBV6-1 with TRBJ2-6; D is unclear. The CDR3 contains 14 residues. The V and J ends lost 1 base and 1 base respectively, with 2 bases between them. Per the germline V gene, CDR1 is MNHNS and CDR2 is SASEGT. CDR3 sequence: CASSEVSGANVLTF. The CDR3 DNA reads TGTGCCAGCAGTGAAGTATCTGGGGCCAACGTCCTGACTTTC.

The CDR3 sequence is CASRLQGDSGAFF. CDR3 nucleotide sequence: TGTGCCAGCAGACTACAGGGGGATAGCGGAGCTTTCTTT. The rearrangement links TRBV6-1 to TRBJ1-1; 8 nucleotides align to TRBD1. Germline CDR1 MNHNS, CDR2 SASEGT. V lost 6 bases to trimming and J lost 10 bases; unmatched junction nucleotides: 10. CDR3 length: 13 amino acids.

CDR3 coding DNA: TGTGCCCTTGCAGGGGCGTTGTACACTGAAGCTTTCTTT. Protein: CALAGALYTEAFF. This chain joins TRBV30 and TRBJ1-1, with D perhaps matching TRBD1 (6 bases). The V gene's germline CDR1 is GTSNPN and CDR2 SVGIG (reference sequence). Trimming took 8 bases from V and 3 from J, leaving 16 bases between them. The CDR3 covers 13 residues.

The chain employs TRBV5-1 and TRBJ2-7; 9 bases fit TRBD1. The CDR3 is 14 residues long. Germline CDR1 and CDR2: SGHRS and YFSETQ. The J segment lost 2 bases and the V segment lost 3 bases, leaving 3 bases of the junction unmatched. The CDR3 bases are TGCGCCAGCAGCTCCGGGACAGGGACCTACGAGCAGTACTTC. Translating it yields CASSSGTGTYEQYF.

The chain recombines TRBV7-8 with TRBJ1-2; D is ambiguous. Trimming took off 4 bases at V and 4 bases at J, with 10 bases between the two ends. Germline V gene lookup returns CDR1 SGHVS and CDR2 FQNEAQ. This CDR3 region has 13 residues. CDR3 loop: CASSSTRSYGYTF. In nucleotides, the CDR3 is TGTGCCAGCAGCTCCACGCGGTCCTATGGCTACACCTTC.

V is TRBV9 and J is TRBJ2-5; 9 nucleotides agree with TRBD2. Germline trimming cut 0 bases from V and 4 bases from J; bases unmatched to any gene: 13. CDR3 length: 18 amino acids. CDR1 is SGDLS, CDR2 YYNGEE, per germline. This CDR3 is CASSVAGRGGLTGETQYF. DNA for the CDR3: TGTGCCAGCAGCGTAGCGGGGCGGGGGGGACTGACTGGAGAGACCCAGTACTTC.

The V gene is TRBV4-1, the J gene TRBJ1-1; TRBD1 matches 7 bases. Germline CDR1 and CDR2: MGHRA and YSYEKL. The J segment lost 5 bases and the V segment lost 4 bases, leaving 10 bases of the junction unmatched. The CDR3 covers 15 residues. CDR3 region: CASSPPGQIWTEAFF. The CDR3 DNA reads TGCGCCAGCAGCCCTCCGGGACAGATTTGGACTGAAGCTTTCTTT.

V and J are TRBV5-1 and TRBJ1-1; D is possibly TRBD1 (6 bases). CDR1 and CDR2 (germline): SGHRS, YFSETQ. V shed 3 bases and J shed 1 base, with 13 bases lying between them. CDR3 size: 15 residues. CDR3 DNA: TGCGCCAGCAGCTCGAGGGGGGGCTCGAACACTGAAGCTTTCTTT. It codes for CASSSRGGSNTEAFF.

This clone was detected only a few times. The chain joins TRBV18 to TRBJ2-7; no definite D call. Germline lookup yields CDR1 KGHSH and CDR2 LQKENI. Trimming stripped 1 base from V and 2 bases from J, with 9 bases between. The CDR3 runs to 14 residues. CDR3 sequence reads: CASSPQSGTYEQYF. In DNA form, the CDR3 reads TGTGCCAGCTCACCACAGTCCGGAACCTACGAGCAGTACTTC.

The V and J genes are TRBV20-1 and TRBJ1-1; D is ambiguous. The germline CDR1 and CDR2 sequences are DFQATT and SNEGSKA (reference sequence). V lost 3 bases and J lost 5, with 4 bases in between. The CDR3 totals 10 residues. The CDR3 DNA reads TGCAGTGCTAGGGAAACTGAAGCTTTCTTT. This encodes CSARETEAFF.